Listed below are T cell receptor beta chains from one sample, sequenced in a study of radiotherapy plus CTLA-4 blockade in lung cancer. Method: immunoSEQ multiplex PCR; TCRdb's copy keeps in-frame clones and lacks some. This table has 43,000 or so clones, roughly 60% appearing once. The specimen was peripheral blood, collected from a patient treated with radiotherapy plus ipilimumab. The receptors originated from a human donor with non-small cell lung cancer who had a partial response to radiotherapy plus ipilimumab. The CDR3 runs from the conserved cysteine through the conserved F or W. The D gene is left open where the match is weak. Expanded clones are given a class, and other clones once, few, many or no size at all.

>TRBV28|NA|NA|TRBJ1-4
TGTGCCAGCATCCCCCGGTTTAATGAAAAACTGTTTTTT
CASIPRFNEKLFF
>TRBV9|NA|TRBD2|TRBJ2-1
TGTGCCAGCAGCACCCCGTTGGTAGCGGGAGGGTATGAGCAGTTCTTC
CASSTPLVAGGYEQFF
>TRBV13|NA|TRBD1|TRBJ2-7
TGTGCCAGCAGCTATACAGGGGGCGTGGGGGAGCAGTACTTC
CASSYTGGVGEQYF
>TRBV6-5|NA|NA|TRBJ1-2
TGTGCCAGCAGCCGGATGGGGGGGGATGGCTACACCTTC
CASSRMGGDGYTF
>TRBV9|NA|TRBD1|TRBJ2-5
TGTGCCAGCAGCGTAGGCCAGGGGGCCGCAGAGACCCAGTACTTC
CASSVGQGAAETQYF
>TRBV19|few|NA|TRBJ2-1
TGTGCCAGTAGTATACTCGGAGGCGGCTCTGAGCAGTTCTTC
CASSILGGGSEQFF
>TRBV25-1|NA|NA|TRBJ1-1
TGTGCCAGCAGTGAGTCCCACAGATACACTGAAGCTTTCTTT
CASSESHRYTEAFF
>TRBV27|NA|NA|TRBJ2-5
TGTGCCAGCAGTGCGGGACTCCCGAAAGAGACCCAGTACTTC
CASSAGLPKETQYF
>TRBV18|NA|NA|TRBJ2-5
TGTGCCAGCTCACCCCAGGGTTGGGAGACCCAGTACTTC
CASSPQGWETQYF
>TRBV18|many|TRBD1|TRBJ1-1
TGTGCCAGCTCACCAGGGACAGATGAAGCTTTCTTT
CASSPGTDEAFF
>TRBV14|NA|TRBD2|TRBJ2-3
TGTGCCAGCAGACTGAGTGGGGGGGACACAGATACGCAGTATTTT
CASRLSGGDTDTQYF
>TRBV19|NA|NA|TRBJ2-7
TGTGCCAGTAGTTCTAGGTTCATGGCTTACGAGCAGTACTTC
CASSSRFMAYEQYF
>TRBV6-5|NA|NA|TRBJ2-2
TGTGCCAGCAGTTACGGGGGGGAGGGGGTCGGGGAGCTGTTTTTT
CASSYGGEGVGELFF
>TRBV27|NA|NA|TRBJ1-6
TGTGCCAGCAGATCCGGGGGGGGGTTAGGTTCACCCCTCCACTTT
CASRSGGGLGSPLHF
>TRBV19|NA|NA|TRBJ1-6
TGTGCCAGTAGGTTGGCGGGAGAGCGTTCACCCCTCCACTTT
CASRLAGERSPLHF
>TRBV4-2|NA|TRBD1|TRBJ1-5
TGTGCCAGCAGCCAAGATCCGGGGACAGGGTATCAGCCCCAGCATTTT
CASSQDPGTGYQPQHF
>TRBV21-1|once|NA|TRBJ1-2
TGTGCCAGCATCTCAGGATTCACTAACTATGGCTACACCTTC
CASISGFTNYGYTF
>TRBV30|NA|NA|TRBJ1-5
TGTGCCTGGAGCGGGGGGCGGAATCAGCCCCAGCATTTT
CAWSGGRNQPQHF
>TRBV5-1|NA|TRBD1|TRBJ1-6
TGCGCCAGCAGCTGGGGTACAGGGGACTCCTATAATTCACCCCTCCACTTT
CASSWGTGDSYNSPLHF
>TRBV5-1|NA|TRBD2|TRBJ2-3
TGCGCCAGCAGCTTGGGAGGACTAGCGGACACAGATACGCAGTATTTT
CASSLGGLADTDTQYF
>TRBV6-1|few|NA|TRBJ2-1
TGTGCCAGCACCACCAATCCAGGGTTCGGGCTTGAGCAGTTCTTC
CASTTNPGFGLEQFF
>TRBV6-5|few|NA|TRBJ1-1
TGTGCCAGCAGAAGGACAGATAACACTGAAGCTTTCTTT
CASRRTDNTEAFF
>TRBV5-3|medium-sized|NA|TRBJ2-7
TGTGCCAGAAGAGAGGACACCACCTACGAGCAGTACTTC
CARREDTTYEQYF